This T cell receptor (beta chain) is drawn from a study of blood T cell repertoires in COVID-19. The germline gives CDR1 MDHEN, CDR2 SYDVKM. The CDR3 spans 16 residues. V was trimmed by 4 bases and J by 0 bases, leaving 12 bases between them. In the authors' methods: Reference gene primers were amplified, and this amplification served to estimate nucleated cell counts. The data were produced by immunoSEQ multiplex PCR, yet TCRdb's version contains in-frame clones alone and is incomplete. The V and J calls and clone size were taken over from that table, and D and trimming were inferred from the DNA. The data contain around 190,000 clones, about 86% of them singletons.

The origin of this receptor is a man aged 45-65 years with active or convalescent COVID-19. The source material was peripheral blood. The V call is TRBV28, the J call TRBJ2-2, with a weak D call TRBD1 (5 bases). CDR3 sequence: CASSYRQLTNTGELFF. The CDR3 nucleotides are TGTGCCAGCAGTTATAGACAGCTCACGAACACCGGGGAGCTGTTTTTT.